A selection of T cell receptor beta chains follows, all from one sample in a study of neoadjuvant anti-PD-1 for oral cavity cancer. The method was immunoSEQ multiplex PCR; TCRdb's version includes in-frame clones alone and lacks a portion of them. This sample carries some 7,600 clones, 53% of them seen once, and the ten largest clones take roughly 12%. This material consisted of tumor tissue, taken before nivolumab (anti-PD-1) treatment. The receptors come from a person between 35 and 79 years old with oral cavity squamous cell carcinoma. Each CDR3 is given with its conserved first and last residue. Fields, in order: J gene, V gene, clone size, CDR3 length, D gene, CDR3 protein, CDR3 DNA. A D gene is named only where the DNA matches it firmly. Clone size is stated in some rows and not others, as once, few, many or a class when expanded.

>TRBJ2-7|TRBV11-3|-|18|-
CASSLEWGIGTVFYEQYF
TGTGCCAGCAGCTTAGAGTGGGGCATAGGGACGGTTTTCTACGAGCAGTACTTC
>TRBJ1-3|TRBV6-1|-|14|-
CASSDRNSGNTIYF
TGTGCCAGCAGTGACAGAAATTCTGGAAACACCATATATTTT
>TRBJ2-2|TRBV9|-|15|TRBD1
CASSVSTGATGELFF
TGTGCCAGCAGCGTATCGACAGGGGCAACCGGGGAGCTGTTTTTT
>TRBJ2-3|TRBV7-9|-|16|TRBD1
CASSSARQGPTDTQYF
TGTGCCAGCAGCTCCGCCCGACAGGGACCCACAGATACGCAGTATTTT
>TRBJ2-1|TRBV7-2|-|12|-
CASSPPTDEQFF
TGTGCCAGCAGCCCCCCGACGGATGAGCAGTTCTTC
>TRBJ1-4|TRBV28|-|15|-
CASNSGGAWGEKLFF
TGTGCCAGCAATTCCGGGGGCGCTTGGGGGGAAAAACTGTTTTTT
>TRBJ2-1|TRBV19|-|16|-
CASSITGIGPNNEQFF
TGTGCCAGTAGTATAACGGGGATAGGGCCTAATAATGAGCAGTTCTTC
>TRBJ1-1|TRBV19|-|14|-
CASRDRPMNTEAFF
TGTGCCAGTCGAGACAGGCCAATGAACACTGAAGCTTTCTTT
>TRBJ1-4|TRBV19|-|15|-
CASMRVVGSREKLFF
TGTGCCAGTATGCGGGTTGTAGGATCGCGGGAAAAACTGTTTTTT
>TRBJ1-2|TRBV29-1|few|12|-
CSVETLNYGYTF
TGCAGCGTTGAGACACTTAACTATGGCTACACCTTC
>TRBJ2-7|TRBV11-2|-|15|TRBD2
CASSVYSGSYYEQYF
TGTGCCAGCAGCGTCTATAGCGGGAGCTACTACGAGCAGTACTTC
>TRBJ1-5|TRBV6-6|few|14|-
CASSYEGSGQPQHF
TGTGCCAGCAGTTACGAGGGATCAGGGCAGCCCCAGCATTTT
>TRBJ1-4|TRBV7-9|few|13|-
CASSLGAGEKLFF
TGTGCCAGCAGCTTGGGGGCAGGGGAAAAACTGTTTTTT
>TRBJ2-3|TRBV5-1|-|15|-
CATAPLTRGTDTQYF
TGCGCCACCGCTCCCTTAACTAGGGGCACAGATACGCAGTATTTT
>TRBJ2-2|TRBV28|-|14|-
CASRYTGSTGELFF
TGTGCCAGCAGATATACAGGGTCCACCGGGGAGCTGTTTTTT
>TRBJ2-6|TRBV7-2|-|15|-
CASSLMGTGANVLTF
TGTGCCAGCAGCTTAATGGGGACTGGGGCCAACGTCCTGACTTTC
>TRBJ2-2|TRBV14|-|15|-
CASSQVQKNTGELFF
TGTGCCAGCAGCCAAGTACAAAAGAACACCGGGGAGCTGTTTTTT
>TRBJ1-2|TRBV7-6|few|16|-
CASSPTPGITNYGYTF
TGTGCCAGCAGCCCCACGCCCGGTATTACTAACTATGGCTACACCTTC
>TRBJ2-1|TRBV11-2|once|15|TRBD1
CASSLGQGRRNEQFF
TGTGCCAGCAGCTTGGGACAGGGGAGGAGAAATGAGCAGTTCTTC
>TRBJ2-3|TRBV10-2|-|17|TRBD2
CASSESSGGISTDTQYF
TGCGCCAGCAGTGAGAGTAGCGGGGGGATTAGCACAGATACGCAGTATTTT
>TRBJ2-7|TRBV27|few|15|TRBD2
CASSRTGTSGYEQYF
TGTGCCAGCAGCCGCACCGGGACTAGCGGCTACGAGCAGTACTTC
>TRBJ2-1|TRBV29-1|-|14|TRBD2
CSVERGGSGDEQFF
TGCAGCGTTGAGAGAGGCGGGAGTGGAGATGAGCAGTTCTTC
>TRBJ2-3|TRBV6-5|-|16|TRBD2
CASSSFGLAGTDTQYF
TGTGCCAGCAGTTCCTTTGGGCTAGCGGGCACAGATACGCAGTATTTT
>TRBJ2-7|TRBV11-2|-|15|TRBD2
CASSPTSGPTYEQYF
TGTGCCAGCAGCCCTACTAGCGGGCCTACCTACGAGCAGTACTTC
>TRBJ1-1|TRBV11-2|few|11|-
CASSLNFEAFF
TGTGCCAGCAGCCTGAATTTCGAAGCTTTCTTT
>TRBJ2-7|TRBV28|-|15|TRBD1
CASTQSRDSSYEQYF
TGTGCCAGCACCCAAAGCCGGGACAGCTCCTACGAGCAGTACTTC
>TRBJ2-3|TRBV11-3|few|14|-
CASSPSGDTDTQYF
TGTGCCAGCAGCCCTTCAGGCGACACAGATACGCAGTATTTT
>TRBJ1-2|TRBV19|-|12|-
CASRARVTGYTF
TGTGCCAGTAGGGCGAGGGTTACTGGCTACACCTTC
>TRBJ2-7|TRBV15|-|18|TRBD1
CATSRDSNTGTGVYEQYF
TGTGCCACCAGCAGAGATTCAAACACCGGGACAGGGGTCTACGAGCAGTACTTC
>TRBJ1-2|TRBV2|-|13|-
CASMAEQGSGYTF
TGTGCCAGCATGGCAGAACAGGGAAGCGGCTACACCTTC
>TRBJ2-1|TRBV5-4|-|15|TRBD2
CASSGSSGRYNEQFF
TGTGCCAGCAGCGGCTCTAGCGGGAGATACAATGAGCAGTTCTTC
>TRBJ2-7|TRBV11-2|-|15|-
CASSVQGEFSYEQYF
TGTGCCAGCAGCGTACAGGGTGAATTCTCCTACGAGCAGTACTTC